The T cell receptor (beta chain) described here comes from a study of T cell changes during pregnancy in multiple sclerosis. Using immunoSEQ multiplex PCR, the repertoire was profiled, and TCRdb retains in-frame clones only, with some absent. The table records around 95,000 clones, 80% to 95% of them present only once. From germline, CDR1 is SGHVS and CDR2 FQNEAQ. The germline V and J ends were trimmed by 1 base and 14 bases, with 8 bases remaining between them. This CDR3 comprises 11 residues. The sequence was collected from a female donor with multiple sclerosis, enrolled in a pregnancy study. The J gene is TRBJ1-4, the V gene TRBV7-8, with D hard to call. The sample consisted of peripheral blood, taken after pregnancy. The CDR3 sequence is CASSLDSRLFF. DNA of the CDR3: TGTGCCAGCAGCTTAGACAGTCGCCTGTTTTTT. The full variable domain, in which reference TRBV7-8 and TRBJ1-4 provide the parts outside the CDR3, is GAGVSQSPRYKVAKRGQDVALRCDPISGHVSLFWYQQALGQGPEFLTYFQNEAQLDKSGLPSDRFFAERPEGSVSTLKIQRTQQEDSAVYLCASSLDSRLFFGSGTQLSVL.